The T cell receptor (beta chain) described here comes from a study of blood T cell repertoires in COVID-19. The CDR3 sequence is 15 residues long. The ends were cut back, 3 bases at V and 5 bases at J, with 14 bases in the middle. The germline gives CDR1 KGHSH, CDR2 LQKENI. Using immunoSEQ multiplex PCR, the repertoire was profiled, and TCRdb retains in-frame clones only, with some absent. Of 240,000 or so clones listed, around 87% were seen once; the top ten hold less than 4%. Source material: PBMCs or T cells enriched from blood (not recorded which). The chain combines TRBV18 with TRBJ2-1; D is possibly TRBD2 (6 bases). This clonotype originated in a woman aged 40 to 50 with acute COVID-19. The CDR3 DNA reads as TGTGCCAGCTCACCGGGGCGGGATAGGGACAATGAGCAGTTCTTC. Translated, it gives CASSPGRDRDNEQFF.